This is a list of T cell receptor beta chains from one sample in a study of CD8+ T cells in alopecia areata. Sequencing was performed with immunoSEQ multiplex PCR; in TCRdb, only in-frame clones are kept and a portion is missing. The sample lists a few hundred thousand clones; about 57% were seen once. The input for sequencing was CD4+ T cells sorted from blood, taken at week 4, from a patient treated with tofacitinib. The origin of the receptors is a human donor with alopecia areata. Each CDR3 is given with its conserved first and last residue. The D gene is left open where the match is weak. Not every row has a clone size; where given, it reads once, few, many or a size class.

D	V	length	J	size	CDR3	DNA
NA	TRBV4-3	14	TRBJ1-4	NA	CASSQGATNEKLFF	TGCGCCAGCAGCCAGGGGGCGACTAATGAAAAACTGTTTTTT
TRBD1	TRBV29-1	12	TRBJ1-1	NA	CSVTGQNTEAFF	TGCAGCGTGACAGGGCAGAACACTGAAGCTTTCTTT
NA	TRBV9	13	TRBJ2-7	NA	CASSGDRGGEQYF	TGTGCCAGCAGCGGAGACCGGGGAGGCGAGCAGTACTTC
NA	TRBV6-5	13	TRBJ1-2	NA	CASSYGGPYGYTF	TGTGCCAGCAGTTACGGGGGCCCCTATGGCTACACCTTC
NA	TRBV7-9	15	TRBJ1-2	once	CASSLSTTTNYGYTF	TGTGCCAGCAGCTTATCAACAACTACTAACTATGGCTACACCTTC
NA	TRBV29-1	12	TRBJ2-7	few	CSALGDKYEQYF	TGCAGCGCACTGGGGGACAAATACGAGCAGTACTTC
NA	TRBV11-2	17	TRBJ1-1	few	CASSLGRTRSAKDEAFF	TGTGCCAGCAGCTTAGGGAGGACCCGGTCGGCAAAAGATGAAGCTTTCTTT
TRBD1	TRBV30	13	TRBJ1-5	NA	CAWTGGSNQPQHF	TGTGCCTGGACAGGGGGAAGCAATCAGCCCCAGCATTTT
NA	TRBV29-1	10	TRBJ1-1	once	CSVWNTEAFF	TGCAGCGTTTGGAACACTGAAGCTTTCTTT
TRBD1	TRBV30	14	TRBJ1-5	NA	CAWSEGQFNQPQHF	TGTGCCTGGAGTGAGGGACAGTTCAATCAGCCCCAGCATTTT
NA	TRBV25-1	13	TRBJ1-1	once	CASTGTVVTEAFF	TGTGCCAGTACGGGGACGGTGGTCACTGAAGCTTTCTTT
NA	TRBV25-1	11	TRBJ2-1	few	CASSEFSKQFF	TGTGCCAGCAGTGAATTTTCCAAGCAGTTCTTC
NA	TRBV7-7	16	TRBJ2-2	few	CASSLGRTVNTGELFF	TGTGCCAGCAGCTTAGGGCGGACGGTGAACACCGGGGAGCTGTTTTTT
TRBD1	TRBV14	13	TRBJ1-1	NA	CASSHAGGTEAFF	TGTGCCAGCAGCCACGCAGGGGGTACTGAAGCTTTCTTT
NA	TRBV5-6	12	TRBJ2-7	NA	CASRQWSGEQYF	TGTGCCAGCAGACAGTGGTCCGGCGAGCAGTACTTC
NA	TRBV5-1	15	TRBJ2-2	NA	CASSPGAGKAGELFF	TGCGCCAGCAGTCCCGGGGCAGGGAAGGCCGGGGAGCTGTTTTTT
NA	TRBV4-3	15	TRBJ2-4	NA	CASSQDRTAKNIQYF	TGCGCCAGCAGCCAAGATCGCACAGCCAAAAACATTCAGTACTTC
TRBD1	TRBV27	13	TRBJ2-7	NA	CASRTDRGYEQYF	TGTGCCAGCAGAACGGACAGGGGCTACGAGCAGTACTTC
NA	TRBV7-3	13	TRBJ2-3	NA	CASSWVSGDTQYF	TGTGCCAGCAGCTGGGTTTCGGGAGATACGCAGTATTTT
NA	TRBV11-3	15	TRBJ2-1	few	CASSLQGGAFNEQFF	TGTGCCAGCAGCTTACAAGGGGGGGCCTTTAATGAGCAGTTCTTC
NA	TRBV5-1	14	TRBJ2-3	NA	CASRGDPITDTQYF	TGCGCCAGCAGAGGGGATCCCATCACAGATACGCAGTATTTT
NA	TRBV13	12	TRBJ1-1	NA	CASSEDRTEAFF	TGTGCCAGCAGCGAAGACAGGACTGAAGCTTTCTTT
NA	TRBV25-1	12	TRBJ1-1	NA	CASIWVDTEAFF	TGTGCCAGCATCTGGGTGGACACTGAAGCTTTCTTT